The clone carrying this T cell receptor (beta chain) was seen at least ten times. Looked up from germline, CDR1 is LGHDT and CDR2 is YNNKEL (reference sequence). Trimming removed 3 bases from V and 11 bases from J; junction bases left unmatched: 5. This CDR3 contains 14 residues. This record comes from a study of T cells in Graves' hyperthyroidism and ophthalmopathy. TCR beta CDR3 regions were amplified from RNA. During a first-round RT-PCR of the TCR CDR3, the HTBI primer set was used. In TCRdb, the multiplex PCR reads were re-called with MiXCR into one record per CDR3 protein. The table records 550,000 to 650,000 distinct CDR3 sequences, around 15% of them present only once.

This sequence originates from a woman in her thirties or forties with Graves' hyperthyroidism. The chain combines TRBV3-1 with TRBJ1-6; TRBD1 matches 9 bases. Material: blood. CDR3 coding DNA: TGTGCCAGCAGCCACGGACAGGGGAGAGCACCCCTCCACTTT. This translates into CASSHGQGRAPLHF.